This paragraph reports one T cell receptor (beta chain). Its specific antigen is unknown. The sample holds no much larger clone one base away, and base qualities are not on file. The sample originates from a study of blood T cell repertoires in COVID-19 (TCRdb year 2020). For context, the study as a whole: Collaborator samples came from the United States, Italy and Spain and covered acute and convalescent phases of COVID-19. Samples were obtained from the ongoing ImmuneRACE study (first 160 participants) and from roughly 1,300 subjects provided by 6 global collaborators. The material from the prospective study consisted of cDNA or gDNA derived from T cells, B-cell-depleted T cells, or PBMCs. HLA class I and class II types, where available, came from metadata supplied by the sample provider rather than from assay-based typing. A freely available public database, intended as a resource for researchers studying the immune response to SARS-CoV-2, is where the repertoires were released. Deeply sampled blood TCRbeta repertoires from subjects exposed to, actively infected with, or recovered from COVID-19 were included in the dataset. Sample metadata almost always included a de-identified subject ID, COVID-19 status, age in years and sex.

Broader findings and caveats from the paper: The amount of clinical and demographic metadata varied by source and participant and was provided uncurated.

Via the germline V gene (reference sequence), CDR1 is LNHDA and CDR2 SQIVND. The CDR3 runs 15 amino acids, cysteine and phenylalanine included. The retained sequence is limited to the CDR3, 45 bases, with the frame set at the first base. For this chain, trimming is 3 bases at the V end and 8 bases at the J end, and the number of junction bases without a gene match is 9. Each collaborating institution followed its own protocols to collect whole blood in K2EDTA tubes. For TCRbeta analysis, collaborators shipped samples as frozen whole blood, isolated PBMCs, or DNA extracted from either of those sample types. TCRbeta CDR3 regions were amplified from genomic DNA by means of the immunoSEQ Assay, a bias-controlled multiplex PCR. The paper's processing steps were these. Within the assay, amplification of reference gene primers was used to estimate how many nucleated cells each sample contained. To quantify the absolute abundance of each unique TCRbeta CDR3 rearrangement, sequence reads were collapsed and filtered. For each sample, productive Simpson clonality was calculated by taking the square root of Simpson's diversity index across productive rearrangements. TCRdb holds this immuneACCESS table with in-frame rearrangements only. Some clones are missing; in checked studies, unresolved V genes explain under half, and the rest has no known cause. D and trimming come from the DNA, and the V and J calls and clone size come from that table. The sample profile shows around 250,000 clones; 80% to 90% of them were found once. The ten largest make up 6.2% of the sample.

Sequenced input: peripheral blood. The receptor chain draws on TRBV19 and TRBJ2-1, and TRBD1 aligns with 8 junction nucleotides. This receptor was taken from a man between 60 and 75 years old with acute or convalescent COVID-19. The nucleotide sequence reads TGTGCCAGTAGTATTCGGCAGGGGGCCGGCGATGAGCAGTTCTTC. Translated, it reads CASSIRQGAGDEQFF.